This T cell receptor beta chain was captured in a study of blood T cell repertoires in COVID-19. Study in general: Samples came from the United States, Italy and Spain, spanning acute and convalescent COVID-19.

The V end was cut by 0 bases, the J end by 2 bases, with 10 bases between. This CDR3 comprises 15 residues. The germline V gene encodes CDR1 SGHRS and CDR2 YFSETQ. This clone was counted a single time. TCRdb's table, derived via immunoSEQ multiplex PCR, lists solely in-frame clones and lacks some. The data contain about 140,000 clones, over 70% of them singletons. This rearrangement joins TRBV5-1 to TRBJ2-3; a possible D gene is TRBD2 (5 bases). Material: peripheral blood. This clonotype was sampled from a man aged 70-80 years who had recovered from COVID-19. The CDR3 protein is CASSLGARVTDTQYF. DNA of the CDR3: TGCGCCAGCAGCTTGGGGGCGCGGGTCACAGATACGCAGTATTTT.